This paragraph covers one T cell receptor beta chain sequence. Its specificity is not known. The source of the sample is a study of shared clonotypes between healthy human individuals. Study-wide background: With ages of 18 to 49, the donors were two women and three men.

Generated by immunoSEQ multiplex PCR, the TCRdb table keeps only in-frame clones and is missing some. Seen here are over 400,000 clones, 70% to 80% observed once, and the top ten hold about 12%. Study-wide findings and caveats: The authors expected sequencing depth to affect clonotype sharing among donors.

The source is a woman aged 40 to 49 in good health. Some clones in this sample may be carry-over from other donors' samples. The specimen was PBMCs.

CDR3 in amino acids: CATSRDPLATNEKLFF. The CDR3 nucleotides are TGTGCCACCAGCAGAGACCCCCTTGCAACTAATGAAAAACTGTTTTTT. The chain recombines TRBV15 with TRBJ1-4, with D unclear. The CDR3 has 16 residues. In germline, CDR1 is LNHNV, CDR2 YYDKDF (reference sequence). V was clipped by 0 bases and J by 0 bases, with 8 bases between them. Looking up the rest from reference TRBV15 and TRBJ1-4 gives the full variable domain: DAMVIQNPRYQVTQFGKPVTLSCSQTLNHNVMYWYQQKSSQAPKLLFHYYDKDFNNEADTPDNFQSRRPNTSFCFLDIRSPGLGDTAMYLCATSRDPLATNEKLFFGSGTQLSVL.